The T cell receptor (beta chain) described here comes from a study of Graves' ophthalmopathy and Graves' hyperthyroidism. V was cut by 3 bases and J by 3 bases, with 14 bases left in between. CDR3 length: 15 residues. Germline loops: CDR1 SEHNR, CDR2 FQNEAQ (reference sequence). Amplification of TCR beta CDR3 regions used RNA transcripts. HTBI-primed first-round RT-PCR preceded second-round multiplex PCR. TCRdb reanalysed the multiplex PCR reads using MiXCR and keeps one entry per CDR3 protein. Here the sample spans about 740,000 distinct CDR3 sequences, roughly 40% being singletons. The sample was peripheral blood. The source is an adult man with Graves' ophthalmopathy. The rearrangement joins TRBV7-9 to TRBJ1-1; TRBD1 is a possible D gene (6 bases). CDR3 coding DNA: TGTGCCAGCAGCTTGGGGGGGGCGTTGGACACTGAAGCTTTCTTT. Protein sequence: CASSLGGALDTEAFF.